Listed below are T cell receptor beta chains from one sample, sequenced in a study of cytomegalovirus exposure and HLA in healthy donors. TCRdb's copy holds only in-frame clones and misses some; the assay was immunoSEQ multiplex PCR. The profile shows 140,000 or so clones, approximately 81% of them singletons. Material: PBMCs. Receptors were obtained from a boy aged 2 to 9 in good health and CMV-seronegative. Both conserved end residues are part of each CDR3. The order of the fields is D gene, J gene, V gene, CDR3 protein. The D gene is left open where the match is weak.

NA TRBJ1-5 TRBV21-1 CASSKGTSNQPQHF
NA TRBJ2-5 TRBV7-2 CASSLGQAYQETQYF
TRBD1 TRBJ2-6 TRBV7-9 CASSYLGVDRSSGANVLTF
TRBD2 TRBJ2-1 TRBV29-1 CSVRTSGGYNEQFF
NA TRBJ1-1 TRBV7-3 CASSSDGSSEAFF
TRBD1 TRBJ2-1 TRBV28 CASRQTGGNNEQFF
NA TRBJ1-1 TRBV5-1 CASSLVGQHTEAFF
NA TRBJ2-1 TRBV20-1 CSARSLNEQFF
NA TRBJ2-4 TRBV18 CASSPLSTDLAKNIQYF
NA TRBJ2-5 TRBV5-6 CASSSTGQETQYF
NA TRBJ1-1 TRBV4-1 CASSQVNRGMNTEAFF
TRBD2 TRBJ2-3 TRBV7-2 CASSLAYSRLAGGPKSTDTQYF
NA TRBJ1-5 TRBV18 CASSSKVNKGERNQPQHF
NA TRBJ2-1 TRBV29-1 CSVDQVTSYNEQFF
TRBD2 TRBJ2-3 TRBV11-1 CASSFTSGGASYTQYF
NA TRBJ1-5 TRBV19 CASSGGGDGQPQHF
NA TRBJ2-7 TRBV16 CASSPGYTYEQYF
NA TRBJ1-1 TRBV7-9 CSSSSGWNTEAFF
NA TRBJ1-1 TRBV6-1 CASSDRMNTEAFF
NA TRBJ1-1 TRBV6-5 CASSEGENTEAFF
NA TRBJ2-7 TRBV28 CASRLMPGDEQYF
NA TRBJ1-6 TRBV5-1 CASSFSPGLDSPLHF
TRBD1 TRBJ2-2 TRBV2 CASSGQGGNTGELFF
NA TRBJ1-6 TRBV7-2 CASSLGQDRPVSPLHF
NA TRBJ1-2 TRBV6-5 CASSYGRANYGYTF
TRBD1 TRBJ1-1 TRBV5-1 CASSLVTGGDEAFF
TRBD1 TRBJ1-5 TRBV6-6 CASHPFFRQGDQPQHF
NA TRBJ2-2 TRBV27 CASSFVRADGELFF
NA TRBJ1-1 TRBV27 CASSGNRATEAFF
NA TRBJ1-1 TRBV27 CASSLLAGAGGEAFF
NA TRBJ1-2 TRBV9 CASSVDSGYSYTF
NA TRBJ2-7 TRBV5-1 CASSLESYLSEQYF
NA TRBJ1-2 TRBV4-2 CASSEIRADRENYGYTF
NA TRBJ2-2 TRBV19 CVSSRAEVGELFF
NA TRBJ2-7 TRBV5-6 CASSLGFPLPYEQYF
TRBD1 TRBJ1-6 TRBV6-1 CASGTEGTGAPNHF
TRBD1 TRBJ2-7 TRBV30 CAWRRGTVRIPSYEQYF
TRBD1 TRBJ1-3 TRBV7-9 CASSRPEGAPGNTIYF
TRBD1 TRBJ1-1 TRBV6-6 CASSYPTGSTEAFF
TRBD1 TRBJ2-5 TRBV9 CASSVAPGQGQETQYF
NA TRBJ2-1 TRBV4-1 CASSPPLRGTSYNEQFF
NA TRBJ1-5 TRBV15 CATSRDPGGDSNQPQHF
TRBD1 TRBJ1-3 TRBV5-4 CAGSLVPGQTGNTIYF
TRBD2 TRBJ2-5 TRBV7-9 CASSLVAGVGETQYF
TRBD1 TRBJ2-1 TRBV25-1 CASSVSDRPNNEQFF
TRBD2 TRBJ2-1 TRBV4-3 CASSRAGTSGQSRFF
NA TRBJ1-2 TRBV5-5 CASSPGIGGNYGYTF
TRBD1 TRBJ1-2 TRBV14 CASSQRPDRAAGYTF
TRBD2 TRBJ2-3 TRBV7-3 CASSLGSGRAGTDTQYF